These 25 T cell receptor beta chains were all obtained from the same sample, sequenced in a study of CXCR3-negative and CXCR3-positive naive CD8 T cells. The authors prepared UMI-labeled TRB cDNA libraries by 5' RACE. TCRdb processed the 5' RACE reads again and assigns one entry to each CDR3 protein, with no DNA. The sample spans some 130,000 distinct CDR3 sequences; the ten largest clones claim approximately 0.29%. Specimen: naive CXCR3- CD8+ T cells from blood. Sample subset: CD45RO-CCR7+CD27+CD95- naive CD8+ T cells lacking CXCR3 (TNR3-). These receptors originate from a human donor in good health. Some clones in this sample may be carry-over from other donors' samples.

J is TRBJ2-1 and V is TRBV6-4; with no DNA, the TCRdb D assignment of TRBD2 cannot be verified. Germline V gene sequence: CDR1 MRHNA, CDR2 SNTAGT. The CDR3 extends over 14 amino acids. CDR3 residues: CASSPGLSYNEQFF.

The chain employs TRBV5-1 and TRBJ2-1; TCRdb's D call of TRBD1 is untestable without DNA. This CDR3 comprises 12 residues. The germline CDR1 and CDR2 sequences are SGHRS and YFSETQ. The CDR3 loop is CASSRDTLYWFF.

This rearrangement joins TRBV3-1 to TRBJ2-1; no DNA is available, so the TRBD2 call from TCRdb remains unchecked. The CDR3 covers 15 residues. Germline CDR1 reads LGHDT; CDR2 reads YNNKEL (reference sequence). The CDR3 reads CASSQESSGRNEQFF.

V gene TRBV6-6 combines with J gene TRBJ2-3. The CDR3 contains 13 residues. Germline values: CDR1 MNHNY, CDR2 SVGAGI (reference sequence). The CDR3 here is CASSFTRTDTQYF.

The chain employs TRBV20-1 and TRBJ1-1. Germline lookup yields CDR1 DFQATT and CDR2 SNEGSKA (reference sequence). There are 14 residues in the CDR3. The CDR3 region is CSARDLGTATEAFF.

This chain links TRBV11-2 with TRBJ1-2; TCRdb indicates TRBD1, and absent DNA this call remains unverified. CDR3 length: 11 amino acids. The germline CDR1 and CDR2 sequences are SGHAT and FQNNGV. CDR3 residues: CASRGRGGYTF. The full variable domain, rest sourced from reference TRBV11-2 and TRBJ1-2, is EAGVAQSPRYKIIEKRQSVAFWCNPISGHATLYWYQQILGQGPKLLIQFQNNGVVDDSQLPKDRFSAERLKGVDSTLKIQPAKLEDSAVYLCASRGRGGYTFGSGTRLTVV.

V usage is TRBV24-1 and J usage is TRBJ2-1; TCRdb proposes TRBD2, but this gene call is untestable without DNA. The CDR3 spans 13 residues. CDR1 is KGHDR and CDR2 is SFDVKD in the germline V gene. CDR3 in amino acids: CATSDPALNEQFF.

The gene calls are TRBV7-9 and TRBJ1-5. Germline CDR1 and CDR2: SEHNR and FQNEAQ (reference sequence). The CDR3 length is 14 residues. CDR3 sequence reads: CASSFGGRDQPQHF.

This chain joins TRBV9 and TRBJ2-1. CDR1 and CDR2 (germline): SGDLS, YYNGEE. The CDR3 loop spans 11 amino acids. CDR3 sequence reads: CASSVNNEQFF.

V usage is TRBV29-1 and J usage is TRBJ2-4. The CDR3 has 16 residues. Germline V gene data show CDR1 as SQVTM and CDR2 as ANQGSEA. CDR3: CSVEGGDRWAKNVQYF.

This rearrangement joins TRBV12-3 or TRBV12-4 to TRBJ1-5; no DNA is available, so the TRBD1 call from TCRdb remains unchecked. CDR3 length: 12 amino acids. The CDR3 loop reads CASSPPLGAQHF.

The chain recombines TRBV28 with TRBJ2-1; TCRdb lists TRBD2, though no DNA is available to test this call. CDR3 length equals 15 residues. Germline CDR1 and CDR2: MDHEN and SYDVKM. The CDR3 region is CASSFSGRALDEQFF.

This chain connects TRBV2 to TRBJ2-2; checking the TCRdb D call of TRBD1 is not possible without DNA. This CDR3 has 15 residues. Looked up from germline, CDR1 is SNHLY and CDR2 is FYNNEI. CDR3 sequence reads: CASSDHRTGGGELFF.

CDR3 sequence reads: CASSPGQNYEQYF. The rearrangement uses TRBV12-3 or TRBV12-4 and TRBJ2-7; TCRdb indicates TRBD1, and absent DNA this call remains unverified. This CDR3 is 13 amino acids long.

The chain carries TRBV28 and TRBJ2-1. The CDR3 contains 15 residues. CDR1 is MDHEN and CDR2 is SYDVKM in the germline V gene. CDR3 residues: CASNFFRTSYNEQFF.

The CDR3 sequence is CASRFGISGDFTEAFF. The chain employs TRBV5-1 and TRBJ1-1. The CDR3 totals 16 residues. CDR1 SGHRS and CDR2 YFSETQ come from the germline V gene.

The J gene is TRBJ2-7, the V gene TRBV21-1; checking the TCRdb D call of TRBD1 is not possible without DNA. TRBV21-1 is listed as a pseudogene. This CDR3 region has 16 residues. CDR3 protein: CASSKWGRTSSYEQYF.

The gene calls are TRBV7-8 and TRBJ2-2. The CDR3 totals 12 residues. CDR1 and CDR2 from the germline V gene are SGHVS and FQNEAQ. The chain's CDR3 is CASSLYAGELFF.

V is TRBV20-1 and J is TRBJ2-7; absent DNA, TCRdb's TRBD2 call cannot be checked. Per germline, CDR1 DFQATT and CDR2 SNEGSKA (reference sequence). The CDR3 contains 16 residues. This CDR3 reads CSNRTQLAGESYEQYF.

J is TRBJ2-5 and V is TRBV6-5; TCRdb reports TRBD1, a call that lacks DNA to check it against. CDR1 is MNHEY and CDR2 is SVGAGI in the germline V gene. This CDR3 has 14 residues. This chain's CDR3 is CASSYLRAQETQYF.

V is TRBV7-3 and J is TRBJ2-3. Germline CDR1 SGHTA, CDR2 FQGTGA. This CDR3 has 13 residues. Here the CDR3 reads CASSSDNTDTQYF.

The rearrangement links TRBV7-8 to TRBJ1-2; TCRdb reports TRBD1, a call that lacks DNA to check it against. CDR1 SGHVS and CDR2 FQNEAQ come from the germline V gene. This CDR3 has 14 residues. CDR3: CASSPRPGYYGYTF.

The rearrangement links TRBV10-3 to TRBJ2-1. The CDR3 length is 13 residues. Per germline, CDR1 ENHRY and CDR2 SYGVKD. The CDR3 sequence is CAISESDYNEQFF.

The rearrangement joins TRBV29-1 to TRBJ2-3; TCRdb names TRBD2, which stays unverified in the absence of DNA. Germline V gives CDR1 SQVTM, CDR2 ANQGSEA. This CDR3 region has 13 residues. The CDR3 spells CSVPPTSTDTQYF.

The rearrangement links TRBV29-1 to TRBJ2-1; TCRdb proposes TRBD1, but this gene call is untestable without DNA. CDR1 is SQVTM and CDR2 is ANQGSEA in the germline V gene. This CDR3 is 12 amino acids long. The CDR3 sequence is CSVVIRGTEQFF.